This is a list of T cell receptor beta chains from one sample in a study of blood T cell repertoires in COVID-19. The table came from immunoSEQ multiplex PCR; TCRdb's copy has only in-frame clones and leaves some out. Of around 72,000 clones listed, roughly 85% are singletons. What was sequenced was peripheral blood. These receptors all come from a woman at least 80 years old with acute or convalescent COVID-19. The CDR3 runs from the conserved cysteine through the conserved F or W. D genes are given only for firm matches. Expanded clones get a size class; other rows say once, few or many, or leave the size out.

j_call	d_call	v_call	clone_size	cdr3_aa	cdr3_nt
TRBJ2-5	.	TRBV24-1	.	CATSDFSQTQETQYF	TGTGCCACCAGTGATTTTTCACAGACCCAAGAGACCCAGTACTTC
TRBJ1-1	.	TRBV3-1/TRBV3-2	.	CASSQSGGAEAFF	TGTGCCAGCAGCCAAAGTGGCGGAGCTGAAGCTTTCTTT
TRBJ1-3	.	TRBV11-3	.	CASSPPQFSGNTIYF	TGTGCCAGCAGCCCCCCCCAGTTCTCTGGAAACACCATATATTTT
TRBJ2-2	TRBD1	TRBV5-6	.	CASSLLRTGNTGELFF	TGTGCCAGCAGCTTGCTCCGGACAGGGAACACCGGGGAGCTGTTTTTT
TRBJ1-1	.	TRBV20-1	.	CSASRPGDTEAFF	TGCAGTGCTAGTAGGCCGGGGGACACTGAAGCTTTCTTT
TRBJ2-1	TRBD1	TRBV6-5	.	CASEWEQGIDNEQFF	TGTGCCAGCGAATGGGAACAGGGGATCGACAATGAGCAGTTCTTC
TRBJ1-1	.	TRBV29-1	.	CSVGYMMMNTEAFF	TGCAGCGTTGGCTATATGATGATGAACACTGAAGCTTTCTTT
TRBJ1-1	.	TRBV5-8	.	CASSLIRVDTEAFF	TGTGCCAGCAGCTTGATCAGGGTCGACACTGAAGCTTTCTTT
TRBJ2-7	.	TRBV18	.	CASSPGRAGSYEQYF	TGTGCCAGCTCACCCGGTCGGGCAGGGTCCTACGAGCAGTACTTC
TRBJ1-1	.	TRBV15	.	CATSRGSRGLNTEAFF	TGTGCCACCAGCAGAGGGTCCCGGGGGTTGAACACTGAAGCTTTCTTT
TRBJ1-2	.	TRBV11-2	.	CASSLHGWDSGYTF	TGTGCCAGCAGCTTACACGGTTGGGACTCTGGCTACACCTTC
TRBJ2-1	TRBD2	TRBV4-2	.	CASSQRFSGGAYNEQFF	TGTGCCAGCAGCCAACGCTTTAGCGGGGGGGCCTACAATGAGCAGTTCTTC
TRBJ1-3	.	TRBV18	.	CASSPPVGSSGNTIYF	TGTGCCAGCTCACCACCGGTTGGCAGCTCTGGAAACACCATATATTTT
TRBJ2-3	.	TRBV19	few	CASTQQLSTDTQYF	TGTGCCAGTACCCAACAGCTTAGCACAGATACGCAGTATTTT
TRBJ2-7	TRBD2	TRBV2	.	CASAATSGIEQYF	TGTGCCAGTGCTGCGACTAGCGGGATCGAGCAGTACTTC
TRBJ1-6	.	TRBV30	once	CAWSRVEAYSPLHF	TGTGCCTGGAGTAGGGTGGAGGCCTATTCACCCCTCCACTTT
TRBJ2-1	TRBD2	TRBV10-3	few	CAISPREVSYNEQFF	TGTGCCATCAGTCCGCGGGAGGTAAGCTACAATGAGCAGTTCTTC
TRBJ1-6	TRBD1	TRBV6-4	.	CASSSGQGGSPLHF	TGTGCCAGCAGTAGCGGACAGGGAGGTTCACCCCTCCACTTT
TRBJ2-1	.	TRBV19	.	CASSIDGGKFYNEQFF	TGTGCCAGTAGTATAGATGGGGGGAAATTCTACAATGAGCAGTTCTTC
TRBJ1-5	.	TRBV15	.	CATSRDPGDPQHF	TGTGCCACCAGCAGAGATCCGGGGGACCCCCAGCATTTT
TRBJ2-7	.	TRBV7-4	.	CAGPRFAEQYF	TGTGCCGGGCCACGTTTTGCCGAGCAGTACTTC
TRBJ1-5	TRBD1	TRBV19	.	CASSGTGMRQPQHF	TGTGCCAGTAGTGGGACAGGGATGCGTCAGCCCCAGCATTTT
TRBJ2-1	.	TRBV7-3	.	CASSPGGNEQFF	TGTGCCAGCAGCCCAGGGGGGAATGAGCAGTTCTTC
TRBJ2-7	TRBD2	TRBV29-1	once	CSLSVTSGVNVSYEQYF	TGCAGCCTGTCGGTTACTAGCGGGGTAAACGTATCCTACGAGCAGTACTTC
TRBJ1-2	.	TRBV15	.	CATSRDRAILGGYTF	TGTGCCACCAGCAGAGATAGAGCAATCCTCGGTGGCTACACCTTC
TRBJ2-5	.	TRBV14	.	CASSQKGLTQETQYF	TGTGCCAGCAGCCAAAAGGGACTTACCCAAGAGACCCAGTACTTC
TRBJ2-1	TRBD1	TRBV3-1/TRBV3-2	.	CASSHRGYEQFF	TGTGCCAGCAGTCACAGGGGTTATGAGCAGTTCTTC
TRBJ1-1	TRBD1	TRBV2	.	CASSVQGTLNTEAFF	TGTGCCAGCAGTGTACAGGGGACCTTGAACACTGAAGCTTTCTTT
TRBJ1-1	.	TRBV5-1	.	CASSLDTEAFF	TGCGCCAGCAGCCTCGACACTGAAGCTTTCTTT
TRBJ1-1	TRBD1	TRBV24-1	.	CATSDPTGFEAFF	TGTGCCACCAGTGACCCGACAGGGTTTGAAGCTTTCTTT
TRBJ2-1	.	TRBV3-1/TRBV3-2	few	CASSLGARRTNNEQFF	TGTGCCAGCAGCCTGGGGGCCCGCCGAACCAACAATGAGCAGTTCTTC
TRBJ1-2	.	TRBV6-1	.	CASREDGGGYTF	TGTGCCAGCAGAGAAGATGGGGGGGGCTACACCTTC
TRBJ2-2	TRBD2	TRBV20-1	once	CSASKAGGTGELFF	TGCAGTGCTAGTAAAGCGGGAGGCACCGGGGAGCTGTTTTTT
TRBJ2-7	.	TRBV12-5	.	CASGLVGGTLFEQYF	TGTGCTAGTGGTTTGGTAGGGGGAACACTCTTCGAGCAGTACTTC
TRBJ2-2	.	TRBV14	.	CASSHRVSAGELFF	TGTGCCAGCAGCCACAGGGTGTCCGCCGGGGAGCTGTTTTTT
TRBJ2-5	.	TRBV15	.	CATSRALKETQYF	TGTGCCACCAGCAGAGCACTAAAAGAGACCCAGTACTTC
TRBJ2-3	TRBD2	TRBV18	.	CASSGESGRRTDTQYF	TGTGCCAGCTCCGGCGAGAGCGGGAGGCGTACAGATACGCAGTATTTT
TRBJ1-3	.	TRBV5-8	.	CASRLARSGDTIYF	TGTGCCAGCAGGTTGGCGAGGTCCGGAGATACCATATATTTT
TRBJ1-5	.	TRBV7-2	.	CASSLGTYNQPQHF	TGTGCCAGCAGCCTAGGGACATATAATCAGCCCCAGCATTTT
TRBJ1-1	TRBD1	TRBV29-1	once	CSVPDRGEAFF	TGCAGCGTACCGGACAGGGGTGAAGCTTTCTTT
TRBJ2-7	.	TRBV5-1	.	CASSRDSNYEQYF	TGCGCCAGCAGCCGGGACTCCAACTACGAGCAGTACTTC
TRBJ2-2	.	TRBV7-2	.	CASGGGVGTGELFF	TGTGCCAGCGGCGGAGGGGTTGGTACCGGGGAGCTGTTTTTT
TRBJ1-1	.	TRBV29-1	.	CSVPLTSGTEAFF	TGCAGCGTTCCTCTAACTTCCGGCACTGAAGCTTTCTTT
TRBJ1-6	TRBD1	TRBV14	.	CASSYDRGNSPLHF	TGTGCCAGCAGCTATGACAGGGGGAATTCACCCCTCCACTTT
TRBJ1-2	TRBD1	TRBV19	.	CASSPATGAPPSYTF	TGTGCCAGTAGTCCAGCAACAGGGGCTCCCCCGAGCTACACCTTC
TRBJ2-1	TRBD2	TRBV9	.	CASSVASGSGTYNEQFF	TGTGCCAGCAGCGTGGCTAGCGGGAGTGGAACCTACAATGAGCAGTTCTTC